These 18 T cell receptor beta chains share one sample of origin, sequenced in a study of CD8+ T cells in alopecia areata. Following extraction, RNA underwent reverse transcription to cDNA, which served as the sequencing template. TCRdb's copy holds only in-frame clones and misses some; the assay was immunoSEQ multiplex PCR. The sample has some 180,000 clones, around 50% seen once. The sample consisted of CD8+ T cells sorted from blood. The source is a human donor in good health.

J is TRBJ2-5 and V is TRBV29-1, with 7 bases aligning to TRBD2. CDR3 length: 12 residues. V lost 7 bases to trimming and J lost 7 bases; unmatched junction nucleotides: 9. Looked up from germline, CDR1 is SQVTM and CDR2 is ANQGSEA. DNA of the CDR3: TGCAGCGGCTGGGGGGGTTCAGTGACCCAGTACTTC. Residues: CSGWGGSVTQYF.

The gene calls are TRBV29-1 and TRBJ2-1; D is possibly TRBD1 (6 bases). CDR3 length equals 14 residues. Per the germline V gene, CDR1 is SQVTM and CDR2 is ANQGSEA. The ends were cut back, 3 bases at V and 7 bases at J, with 16 bases in the middle. DNA of the CDR3: TGCAGCGTTGAGTCAGGGGCCCGCAATAATGAGCAGTTCTTC. This codes for CSVESGARNNEQFF.

The V call is TRBV19, the J call TRBJ2-1, with TRBD2 as a possible D gene (6 bases). Trimming left V 3 bases short and J 8 bases short, with 14 bases between. The CDR3 is made up of 14 amino acids. Germline V gene data show CDR1 as LNHDA and CDR2 as SQIVND (reference sequence). The CDR3 sequence: CASSIGGAAYEQFF. CDR3 bases: TGTGCCAGTAGTATCGGCGGGGCTGCATATGAGCAGTTCTTC.

The chain is built from TRBV30 and TRBJ1-1, with D uncertain. The length of the CDR3 is 13 residues. Germline-derived CDR1 and CDR2 are GTSNPN and SVGIG (reference sequence). V lost 0 bases to trimming and J lost 3 bases, with 8 bases between them. The CDR3 protein is CAWSVLGYTEAFF. DNA of the CDR3: TGTGCCTGGAGTGTACTGGGGTACACTGAAGCTTTCTTT. Drawing the rest from reference TRBV30 and TRBJ1-1, the complete variable domain is SQTIHQWPATLVQPVGSPLSLECTVEGTSNPNLYWYRQAAGRGLQLLFYSVGIGQISSEVPQNLSASRPQDRQFILSSKKLLLSDSGFYLCAWSVLGYTEAFFGQGTRLTVV.

The J gene is TRBJ2-7, the V gene TRBV5-1, with 7 nucleotides matching TRBD1. Trimming at V came to 3 bases and at J to 2 bases, leaving 11 bases not matched to a gene. The CDR3 runs 16 residues. Germline V lookup: CDR1 SGHRS, CDR2 YFSETQ. The chain's CDR3 is CASSSRGRDRAYEQYF. CDR3 nucleotide sequence: TGCGCCAGCAGCTCTAGGGGCCGGGACAGAGCCTACGAGCAGTACTTC.

At least ten counts were recorded for this clone. This chain joins TRBV5-6 and TRBJ1-4, with 9 bases fitting TRBD1. CDR3 length: 15 amino acids. The V segment lost 4 bases and the J segment 6 bases; nucleotides outside the gene matches: 7. Germline CDR1 is SGHDT and CDR2 is YYEEEE. CDR3 nucleotides: TGTGCCAGCAGCATAGCCGGGACAGGGTATGAAAAACTGTTTTTT. Its protein is CASSIAGTGYEKLFF. Full variable domain (missing parts from reference TRBV5-6 and TRBJ1-4): DAGVTQSPTHLIKTRGQQVTLRCSPKSGHDTVSWYQQALGQGPQFIFQYYEEEERQRGNFPDRFSGHQFPNYSSELNVNALLLGDSALYLCASSIAGTGYEKLFFGSGTQLSVL.

The V call is TRBV10-1, the J call TRBJ2-7; 7 positions agree with TRBD1. The V and J ends lost 8 bases and 2 bases, in that order; junction bases with no gene match: 3. The CDR3 is 12 amino acids. Germline V CDR1 and CDR2: WNHNN, SYGVQD (reference sequence). In DNA, the CDR3 is TGCGCCAGCGGGGACAGCACCTACGAGCAGTACTTC. Its translation is CASGDSTYEQYF.

This clone has just a few counts. The CDR3 sequence: CSVQQGDYEQYF. DNA of the CDR3: TGCAGCGTACAACAGGGGGACTACGAGCAGTACTTC. V and J are TRBV29-1 and TRBJ2-7, with 8 bases fitting TRBD1. Germline V gene data show CDR1 as SQVTM and CDR2 as ANQGSEA. Losses at the gene ends were 6 bases for V and 3 bases for J; bases not matched to a gene: 4. CDR3 size: 12 residues.

This clone was detected a few times. The chain uses TRBV2 and TRBJ2-5; the D gene is possibly TRBD1 (5 bases). Germline CDR1 SNHLY, CDR2 FYNNEI. V gave up 9 bases and J gave up 5 bases, with 13 bases separating them. This CDR3 is 12 amino acids long. In DNA, the CDR3 is TGTGCCAGGGGGCGGTCCGGGGAGACCCAGTACTTC. Translated: CARGRSGETQYF.

This clone was observed a handful of times. The V gene is TRBV7-8, the J gene TRBJ1-3; D gene unclear. Looked up from germline, CDR1 is SGHVS and CDR2 is FQNEAQ. The CDR3 has 12 residues. V lost 3 bases to trimming and J lost 15 bases, with 15 bases between them. The CDR3 sequence is CASSFADRPEYF. In DNA, the CDR3 is TGTGCCAGCAGCTTCGCGGATAGACCGGAATATTTT.

This clone was recorded a few times. This sequence joins TRBV7-9 and TRBJ2-7; a possible D gene is TRBD1 (5 bases). The CDR3 totals 12 residues. The germline gives CDR1 SEHNR, CDR2 FQNEAQ (reference sequence). V was shortened by 5 bases and J by 3 bases, with 8 bases between the two germline ends. CDR3 loop: CASSDRGYEQYF. CDR3 coding DNA: TGTGCCAGCAGCGATAGGGGCTACGAGCAGTACTTC.

This sequence joins TRBV4-2 and TRBJ2-1; no clear D. This CDR3 is 13 amino acids long. CDR1 is LGHNA, CDR2 YNFKEQ, per germline. Trimming stripped 1 base from V and 6 bases from J, with 7 bases between. CDR3 sequence: CASSQAVGNEQFF. The CDR3 DNA reads TGTGCCAGCAGCCAAGCCGTGGGCAATGAGCAGTTCTTC.

V usage is TRBV27 and J usage is TRBJ2-5, with D possibly matching TRBD1 (5 bases). CDR3 length equals 14 residues. Germline V CDR1 and CDR2: MNHEY, SMNVEV (reference sequence). V shed 6 bases and J shed 5 bases, with 16 bases lying between them. The CDR3 DNA sequence: TGTGCCAGCAGACCTATTCAGGGAAAGGAGACCCAGTACTTC. As protein: CASRPIQGKETQYF.

This clone was counted only a few times. The V gene is TRBV7-9, the J gene TRBJ1-4, with D unclear. CDR1 SEHNR and CDR2 FQNEAQ come from the germline V gene (reference sequence). The CDR3 is 15 amino acids. V dropped 7 bases and J dropped 0 bases, with 12 bases sitting between them. The CDR3 region is CASTYPMATNEKLFF. CDR3 in DNA: TGTGCCAGCACCTACCCTATGGCAACTAATGAAAAACTGTTTTTT. The full variable domain, with the rest looked up from reference TRBV7-9 and TRBJ1-4, is DTGVSQNPRHKITKRGQNVTFRCDPISEHNRLYWYRQTLGQGPEFLTYFQNEAQLEKSRLLSDRFSAERPKGSFSTLEIQRTEQGDSAMYLCASTYPMATNEKLFFGSGTQLSVL.

The chain has TRBV2 and TRBJ1-1; a possible D gene is TRBD1 (6 bases). The CDR3 contains 17 residues. V was pared by 0 bases and J by 3 bases, with 17 bases between. Germline V gene sequence: CDR1 SNHLY, CDR2 FYNNEI. CDR3 region: CASSEAVRAGEDTEAFF. The DNA for the CDR3 is TGTGCCAGCAGTGAAGCGGTCCGGGCAGGGGAGGACACTGAAGCTTTCTTT.

CDR3 in amino acids: CASSPMGEVLNSPLHF. In DNA form, the CDR3 reads TGTGCCAGCAGTCCAATGGGCGAAGTGTTGAATTCACCCCTCCACTTT. The chain has TRBV27 and TRBJ1-6; D not resolved. Germline lookup yields CDR1 MNHEY and CDR2 SMNVEV (reference sequence). This CDR3 spans 16 amino acids. Trimming took 5 bases from V and 7 from J, leaving 18 bases between them.

This clone occurred once. The V call is TRBV9, the J call TRBJ2-3, with 7 bases matching TRBD1. V lost 1 base, J lost 0 bases, and 2 bases stayed unmatched. Germline CDR1 SGDLS, CDR2 YYNGEE. The CDR3 is 15 residues long. The CDR3 sequence: CASSVRQGSTDTQYF. CDR3 in DNA: TGTGCCAGCAGCGTAAGACAGGGCAGCACAGATACGCAGTATTTT.

This clone occurred once. The chain joins TRBV5-1 to TRBJ1-2; 10 bases are a match to TRBD1. The CDR3 has 14 amino acids. Germline V lookup: CDR1 SGHRS, CDR2 YFSETQ. V was clipped by 4 bases and J by 2 bases; unmatched bases: 2. CDR3 residues: CASSVGQGNYGYTF. Here the CDR3 DNA reads TGCGCCAGCAGCGTGGGACAGGGGAACTATGGCTACACCTTC.